One sample yielded the 10 T cell receptor beta chains listed below, sequenced in a study of T cells in Graves' hyperthyroidism and ophthalmopathy (dated by TCRdb to the late 2010s). The library relied on multiplex PCR. The sequencer was an Illumina HiSeq 2000. TCR beta CDR3 regions were amplified from RNA transcripts. For the first round of RT-PCR on the TCR CDR3, the HTBI primer set was used together with the Qiagen OneStep RT-PCR kit. TCRdb applied fastp at Q25 and MiXCR to the public reads, then kept only in-frame beta chains. Duplicate CDR3 protein sequences are folded into a single record with the most common DNA and genes. The sample table records 370,000 or so distinct CDR3 sequences; approximately 13% of these occur just once. Together, the top ten hold about 20% of the sample. The specimen sequenced was blood. The origin of the receptors is a man aged 30-40 years with Graves' hyperthyroidism that later progressed to Graves' ophthalmopathy.

This clonotype was recorded at least ten times. The chain uses TRBV19 and TRBJ2-2; 12 nucleotides match TRBD2. CDR1 is LNHDA and CDR2 is SQIVND in the germline V gene (reference sequence). V trimming: 6 bases; J trimming: 4 bases; junction bases outside the gene matches: 3. The CDR3 runs 15 residues. The CDR3 DNA sequence: TGTGCCAGTAGACCGGGACTAGCGGGCACCGGGGAGCTGTTTTTT. This gives the protein CASRPGLAGTGELFF.

To note about this clonotype: A read error may be the cause here, since a much bigger clone is one base away. The J gene is TRBJ2-7, the V gene TRBV12-3 or TRBV12-4; D is unresolved. V was cut by 6 bases and J by 6 bases, with 9 bases left in between. The CDR3 is 11 residues long. This chain's CDR3 is CASRLNREQYF. CDR3 nucleotide sequence: TGTGCCAGCAGATTAAACCGCGAGCAGTACTTC.

This rearrangement joins TRBV7-9 to TRBJ2-7; tentatively, D is TRBD2 (6 bases). Germline V gene data show CDR1 as SEHNR and CDR2 as FQNEAQ (reference sequence). Trimming left V 3 bases short and J 5 bases short, with 8 bases between. This CDR3 spans 12 amino acids. For the CDR3, the DNA is TGTGCCAGCAGCTTTAGGGAGGACGAGCAGTACTTC. Translated: CASSFREDEQYF. Full variable domain (remainder filled in from reference TRBV7-9 and TRBJ2-7): DTGVSQNPRHKITKRGQNVTFRCDPISEHNRLYWYRQTLGQGPEFLTYFQNEAQLEKSRLLSDRFSAERPKGSFSTLEIQRTEQGDSAMYLCASSFREDEQYFGPGTRLTVT.

Only one count was recorded for this clonotype. The gene calls are TRBV3-1 and TRBJ1-4; no firm D call. V was clipped by 4 bases and J by 4 bases, with 10 bases between them. Germline CDR1 LGHDT, CDR2 YNNKEL (reference sequence). The CDR3 sequence is 14 residues long. In DNA, the CDR3 is TGTGCCAGCAGCCGAAGACAACTTAATGAAAAACTGTTTTTT. Its protein product is CASSRRQLNEKLFF.

There are many counts of this clonotype. This chain links TRBV28 with TRBJ2-1; 8 nucleotides align to TRBD1. The CDR3 is made up of 18 amino acids. V lost 5 bases, J lost 7 bases, and 19 bases stayed unmatched. Germline CDR1 reads MDHEN; CDR2 reads SYDVKM. The CDR3 region is CASSQGRVGQGLGNEQFF. The DNA of the CDR3 is TGTGCCAGCAGTCAAGGAAGGGTCGGACAGGGTCTGGGTAATGAGCAGTTCTTC.

This sequence joins TRBV6-2 or TRBV6-3 and TRBJ1-6; no firm D call. Germline lookup yields CDR1 MNHEY and CDR2 SVGEGT. CDR3 length: 15 residues. V lost 6 bases, J lost 3 bases, and 12 bases lay in between. The CDR3: CASSRVGNYNSPLHF. CDR3 coding DNA: TGTGCCAGCAGCCGGGTGGGGAACTATAATTCACCCCTCCACTTT.

The sample holds many counts of this clonotype. V and J are TRBV11-2 and TRBJ2-3; D call uncertain. The CDR3 totals 14 residues. V lost 5 bases and J lost 8, with 17 bases in between. CDR1 is SGHAT and CDR2 is FQNNGV in the germline V gene. Here the CDR3 reads CASSPLYGRSTQYF. CDR3 in DNA: TGTGCCAGCAGCCCCCTCTACGGGCGGAGTACGCAGTATTTT. The variable domain in full, completed from reference TRBV11-2 and TRBJ2-3, reads EAGVAQSPRYKIIEKRQSVAFWCNPISGHATLYWYQQILGQGPKLLIQFQNNGVVDDSQLPKDRFSAERLKGVDSTLKIQPAKLEDSAVYLCASSPLYGRSTQYFGPGTRLTVL.

This clonotype has at least ten counts. V gene TRBV13 combines with J gene TRBJ1-2; weak D call: TRBD1 (6 bases). V was shortened by 6 bases and J by 7 bases, with 18 bases between the two germline ends. CDR3 length: 14 residues. The germline CDR1 and CDR2 sequences are PRHDT and FYEKMQ (reference sequence). The CDR3 bases are TGTGCCAGCAGTCTTATTACAGGGAATCGTGGCTACACCTTC. Translation gives CASSLITGNRGYTF. Full variable domain (missing parts from reference TRBV13 and TRBJ1-2): AAGVIQSPRHLIKEKRETATLKCYPIPRHDTVYWYQQGPGQDPQFLISFYEKMQSDKGSIPDRFSAQQFSDYHSELNMSSLELGDSALYFCASSLITGNRGYTFGSGTRLTVV.

This clonotype was counted only a few times. This chain links TRBV20-1 with TRBJ2-5; 11 bases match TRBD2. The CDR3 consists of 17 residues. The germline V gene encodes CDR1 DFQATT and CDR2 SNEGSKA (reference sequence). Trimming removed 1 base from V and 3 bases from J; junction bases left unmatched: 10. The CDR3 nucleotides are TGCAGTGCTAGAGGAGGAGTAGCGGGGGGGCTTAAAGAGACCCAGTACTTC. Translation gives CSARGGVAGGLKETQYF.

As concerns this clonotype: A much larger clonotype is one base distant, so this may be a read error. The V gene is TRBV2, the J gene TRBJ1-2; no firm D call. Looked up from germline, CDR1 is SNHLY and CDR2 is FYNNEI. This CDR3 has 13 amino acids. The CDR3 sequence is CANSPGYNYGYTF. The CDR3 bases are TGTGCCAACAGTCCCGGATACAACTATGGCTACACCTTC.